The 24 T cell receptor beta chains presented below share a single source sample, sequenced in a study of shared clonotypes between healthy human individuals. This table comes from immunoSEQ multiplex PCR, and its TCRdb copy is limited to in-frame clones, with some not included. The sample lists about 330,000 clones, over 75% occurring once. What was sequenced was memory CD8+ T cells sorted from blood. Indicated subset: CD45RO+ cells pooled with CCR7-negative TemRA cells. All receptors come from a young man in good health.

This clone is a singleton in its sample. The rearrangement uses TRBV11-2 and TRBJ2-5; no firm D call. The V end was cut by 3 bases, the J end by 4 bases, with 9 bases between. The CDR3 consists of 13 residues. In germline, CDR1 is SGHAT, CDR2 FQNNGV. The CDR3 here is CASSFAVRETQYF. The CDR3 DNA reads as TGTGCCAGCAGCTTTGCGGTCCGAGAGACCCAGTACTTC.

The chain uses TRBV11-2 and TRBJ2-3, with 10 bases fitting TRBD1. The CDR3 spans 14 residues. Germline trimming cut 4 bases from V and 5 bases from J; bases unmatched to any gene: 3. CDR1 and CDR2 from the germline V gene are SGHAT and FQNNGV. CDR3 amino acids: CASSSGQGLDTQYF. The CDR3, as DNA: TGTGCCAGCAGCTCGGGACAGGGGTTAGATACGCAGTATTTT.

The chain couples TRBV29-1 to TRBJ2-7, with 9 bases aligning to TRBD1. V lost 7 bases and J lost 2; bases outside the gene matches: 3. CDR3 size: 12 residues. CDR1 SQVTM and CDR2 ANQGSEA come from the germline V gene. CDR3 amino acids: CSAWTGAYEQYF. The CDR3 DNA reads TGCAGCGCCTGGACAGGGGCCTACGAGCAGTACTTC.

The chain joins TRBV7-9 to TRBJ2-7; D might be TRBD1 (6 bases). Germline assignment: CDR1 SEHNR and CDR2 FQNEAQ (reference sequence). The length of the CDR3 is 16 residues. Trimming took off 8 bases at V and 5 bases at J, with 25 bases between the two ends. The CDR3 loop is CASLSSGAFSIHEQYF. In DNA, the CDR3 is TGTGCCAGCCTTTCGTCAGGGGCCTTTTCAATCCACGAGCAGTACTTC.

The chain couples TRBV30 to TRBJ1-2, with D unclear. Trimming stripped 0 bases from V and 3 bases from J, with 14 bases between. This CDR3 has 15 amino acids. Germline V CDR1 and CDR2: GTSNPN, SVGIG (reference sequence). CDR3 DNA sequence: TGTGCCTGGAGTGTCAGGTCCGAGGCGGACTATGGCTACACCTTC. It specifies CAWSVRSEADYGYTF.

This chain joins TRBV7-9 and TRBJ2-1; 12 bases map to TRBD2. CDR3 size: 15 residues. J gave up 8 bases and V 6 bases, and 8 bases lay outside the gene matches. Germline CDR1 SEHNR, CDR2 FQNEAQ (reference sequence). The CDR3 protein is CASSSRTSGTDEQFF. CDR3 DNA: TGTGCCAGCAGTTCTAGGACTAGCGGGACGGATGAGCAGTTCTTC.

This chain uses TRBV7-9 with TRBJ2-2, with 7 positions matching TRBD2. Germline CDR1 SEHNR, CDR2 FQNEAQ (reference sequence). The CDR3 runs to 15 residues. V shed 1 base, J shed 6 bases, and the junction held 5 bases outside the gene matches. CDR3 region: CASSLGLAAPGELFF. DNA of the CDR3: TGTGCCAGCAGCTTAGGGCTAGCGGCGCCCGGGGAGCTGTTTTTT.

This clone appeared many times. This sample includes further DNA sequences coding for the same CDR3. The chain joins TRBV9 to TRBJ2-7; TRBD1 is a possible D gene (6 bases). V lost 0 bases and J lost 3, with 10 bases in between. The germline gives CDR1 SGDLS, CDR2 YYNGEE. CDR3 size: 14 residues. The CDR3 reads CASSVGGGIYEQYF. As DNA, the CDR3 is TGTGCCAGCAGCGTAGGAGGGGGTATCTACGAGCAGTACTTC.

The V call is TRBV7-9, the J call TRBJ2-3; D possibly uses TRBD1 or TRBD2 (5 bases each). Germline values: CDR1 SEHNR, CDR2 FQNEAQ (reference sequence). The CDR3 has 15 amino acids. Trimming shortened V by 2 bases and J by 6 bases, and 15 bases separated the two germline ends. The CDR3 sequence: CASSLIPTGGDTQYF. DNA for the CDR3: TGTGCCAGCAGCTTAATCCCTACAGGCGGGGATACGCAGTATTTT. Full variable domain (missing parts from reference TRBV7-9 and TRBJ2-3): DTGVSQNPRHKITKRGQNVTFRCDPISEHNRLYWYRQTLGQGPEFLTYFQNEAQLEKSRLLSDRFSAERPKGSFSTLEIQRTEQGDSAMYLCASSLIPTGGDTQYFGPGTRLTVL.

The CDR3 spells CASSLAGVHNSPLHF. CDR3 in DNA: TGCGCCAGCAGCTTGGCCGGGGTACATAATTCACCCCTCCACTTT. The chain recombines TRBV5-1 with TRBJ1-6; D is unresolved. CDR1 SGHRS and CDR2 YFSETQ come from the germline V gene. The germline V and J ends were trimmed by 0 bases and 5 bases, with 9 bases remaining between them. The CDR3 is made up of 15 amino acids.

The rearrangement uses TRBV6-6 and TRBJ1-1, with 7 bases that match TRBD1. The junction had 9 bases not matched to a gene; V was cut back by 11 bases and J by 0 bases. This CDR3 region has 14 residues. CDR1 and CDR2 (germline): MNHNY, SVGAGI (reference sequence). CDR3 loop: CAGGGPILNTEAFF. CDR3 in DNA: TGTGCCGGAGGGGGCCCCATTCTGAACACTGAAGCTTTCTTT.

V and J are TRBV12-5 and TRBJ2-5; D unclear. The CDR3 has 16 amino acids. Germline values: CDR1 LGHNT, CDR2 FRNRAP. V lost 1 base and J 5 bases, leaving 17 bases between the germline ends. CDR3 region: CASGLEGRSFRETQYF. CDR3 DNA sequence: TGTGCTAGTGGTTTGGAGGGCAGGTCTTTCCGCGAGACCCAGTACTTC.

This sequence joins TRBV28 and TRBJ2-7; 7 positions agree with TRBD2. Trimming at V came to 4 bases and at J to 0 bases, leaving 6 bases not matched to a gene. CDR1 is MDHEN and CDR2 is SYDVKM in the germline V gene. The CDR3 runs 15 residues. The CDR3, as DNA: TGTGCCAGCAGTTATTCGCGGGGGAGCTCCTACGAGCAGTACTTC. Protein: CASSYSRGSSYEQYF.

The chain couples TRBV29-1 to TRBJ2-2, with 9 bases fitting TRBD1. The CDR3 runs 16 residues. Germline V gene lookup returns CDR1 SQVTM and CDR2 ANQGSEA. V shed 2 bases and J 4 bases; nucleotides not matched to a gene: 8. The CDR3 sequence is CSVEIWDREGTGELFF. CDR3 nucleotide sequence: TGCAGCGTTGAAATTTGGGACAGGGAGGGCACCGGGGAGCTGTTTTTT.

This rearrangement joins TRBV12-5 to TRBJ1-1; D remains unclear. CDR1 and CDR2 (germline): LGHNT, FRNRAP. The CDR3 has 10 amino acids. Deletions cut 1 base from V and 11 bases from J, with 5 bases between. This CDR3 is CASGLGRAFF. The CDR3, as DNA: TGTGCTAGTGGTTTGGGAAGGGCTTTCTTT.

This chain joins TRBV4-1 and TRBJ2-5; TRBD1 agrees at 9 bases. The CDR3 consists of 17 residues. The V segment lost 2 bases and the J segment 1 base; nucleotides outside the gene matches: 8. Germline assignment: CDR1 MGHRA and CDR2 YSYEKL. The CDR3 loop is CASSQYGTGILQETQYF. The CDR3 DNA is TGCGCCAGCAGCCAATACGGGACAGGGATCCTCCAAGAGACCCAGTACTTC.

V and J are TRBV28 and TRBJ1-5; tentatively, D is TRBD1 (5 bases). Germline V gives CDR1 MDHEN, CDR2 SYDVKM. Trimming removed 3 bases at V and 5 bases at J, with 14 bases between. The CDR3 spans 15 residues. The chain's CDR3 is CASSFPGEGYQPQHF. The CDR3 nucleotides read TGTGCCAGCAGTTTTCCGGGGGAGGGCTATCAGCCCCAGCATTTT.

The rearrangement uses TRBV30 and TRBJ1-6, with 8 bases identical to TRBD1. The CDR3 is 13 amino acids. V dropped 4 bases and J dropped 12; count of bases not matched to a gene: 8. Germline CDR1 GTSNPN, CDR2 SVGIG (reference sequence). The CDR3 DNA reads TGTGCCTGGAAAACAGGGGGGGGACTACCCCTCCACTTT. Its protein product is CAWKTGGGLPLHF.

About this clone: One end of the junction does not line up with germline, which may come from a read error. V gene TRBV7-7 combines with J gene TRBJ2-5; D is undetermined. Germline V CDR1 and CDR2: SSHAT, FNYEAQ (reference sequence). This CDR3 has 14 residues. The CDR3 nucleotides are TGTGCTAGCAGCTTAGACGGTCGCCAAGAGACCCAGTACTTC. Encoded protein: CASSLDGRQETQYF. Using reference TRBV7-7 and TRBJ2-5 for the parts outside the CDR3, the full variable domain is GAGVSQSPRYKVTKRGQDVTLRCDPISSHATLYWYQQALGQGPEFLTYFNYEAQPDKSGLPSDRFSAERPEGSISTLTIQRTEQRDSAMYRCASSLDGRQETQYFGPGTRLLVL.

This chain connects TRBV7-9 to TRBJ2-7; D uncertain. Germline CDR1 SEHNR, CDR2 FQNEAQ (reference sequence). V lost 5 bases and J 4 bases, leaving 24 bases between the germline ends. The CDR3 loop spans 17 amino acids. CDR3 sequence reads: CASSVGGAYSTLYEQYF. The CDR3 DNA sequence: TGTGCCAGCAGCGTCGGTGGAGCTTACTCAACCTTATACGAGCAGTACTTC.

The V gene is TRBV21-1, the J gene TRBJ2-3; TRBD2, the table's D call, was not compared with the DNA. TRBV21-1 is shown as a pseudogene. The CDR3 sequence is 16 residues long. The CDR3 reads CANRVTQAGESDTQYF. The CDR3 coding sequence is TGTGCCAACAGGGTAACCCAAGCGGGAGAGTCAGATACGCAGTATTTT.

The chain uses TRBV4-3 and TRBJ1-2, with D tentatively TRBD1 (5 bases). CDR1 LGHNA and CDR2 YSLEER come from the germline V gene. CDR3 length: 15 residues. V was shortened by 0 bases and J by 4 bases, with 12 bases between the two germline ends. The CDR3 DNA sequence: TGCGCCAGCAGCCAAGACGCCACACAGGTCTATGGCTACACCTTC. This translates into CASSQDATQVYGYTF.

By frequency in the sample, this clone is large. CDR3 amino acids: CASSLEGTPSYEQYF. CDR3 sequence (DNA): TGTGCCAGCAGCTTAGAAGGGACACCTTCCTACGAGCAGTACTTC. The chain couples TRBV13 to TRBJ2-7; a possible D gene is TRBD1 (6 bases). The V gene lost 1 base and the J gene lost 1 base, with 11 bases spanning the gap. Germline CDR1 PRHDT, CDR2 FYEKMQ (reference sequence). The CDR3 is 15 amino acids.

The genes are TRBV2 and TRBJ2-5; 9 bases agree with TRBD1. Germline V CDR1 and CDR2: SNHLY, FYNNEI. The CDR3 has 16 residues. V lost 0 bases and J lost 5; bases outside the gene matches: 7. CDR3 amino acids: CASSEAGTGRSETQYF. Here the CDR3 DNA reads TGTGCCAGCAGTGAAGCCGGGACAGGGAGAAGTGAGACCCAGTACTTC.